This T cell receptor (beta chain) is drawn from a study of metastatic and nonmetastatic thyroid tumors. This clone was detected only once. What it binds is unknown. This CDR3 comprises 14 residues. V was clipped by 4 bases and J by 5 bases, with 10 bases between them. The germline V gene encodes CDR1 SGDLS and CDR2 YYNGEE. Study-wide results and limits: Compared with benign nodules, malignant thyroid tumors were reported to have significantly higher TCR beta diversity in both blood and tumor.

Via MiXCR, TCRdb re-called the PCR reads. The sample lists roughly 21,000 clones; 28% were seen once. Thyroid surgery took place with no prior treatment in any patient. The receptor's source is a male donor with papillary thyroid cancer or a benign thyroid nodule (not recorded which). Some clones in this sample may be carry-over from other donors' samples. Source material: tumor tissue. The gene calls are TRBV9 and TRBJ1-6; D perhaps matches TRBD1 (5 bases). DNA of the CDR3: TGTGCCAGCAGCAGGCGGGACGATAATTCACCCCTCCACTTT. Encoded protein: CASSRRDDNSPLHF.